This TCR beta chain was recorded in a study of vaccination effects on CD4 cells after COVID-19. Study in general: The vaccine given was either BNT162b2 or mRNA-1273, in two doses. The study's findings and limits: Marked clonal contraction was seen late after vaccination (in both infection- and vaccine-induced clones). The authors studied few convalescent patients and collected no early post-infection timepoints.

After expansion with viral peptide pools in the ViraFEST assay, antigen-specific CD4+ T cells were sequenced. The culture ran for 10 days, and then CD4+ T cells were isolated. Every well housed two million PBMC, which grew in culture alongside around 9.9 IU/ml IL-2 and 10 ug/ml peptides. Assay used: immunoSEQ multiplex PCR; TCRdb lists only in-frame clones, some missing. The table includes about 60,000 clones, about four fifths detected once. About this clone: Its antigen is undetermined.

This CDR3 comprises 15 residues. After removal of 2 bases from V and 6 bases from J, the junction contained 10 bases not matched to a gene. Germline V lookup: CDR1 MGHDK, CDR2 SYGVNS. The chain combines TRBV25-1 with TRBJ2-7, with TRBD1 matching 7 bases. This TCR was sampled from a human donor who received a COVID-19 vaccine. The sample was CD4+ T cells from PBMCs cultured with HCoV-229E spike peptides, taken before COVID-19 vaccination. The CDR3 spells CASSENRGRRSEQYV. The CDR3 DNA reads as TGTGCCAGCAGTGAAAATAGGGGGCGAAGAAGCGAGCAGTACGTC.